The present entry profiles one TCR beta chain with its context. CDR3 length: 14 residues. Deletions cut 6 bases from V and 3 bases from J, with 12 bases between. The germline V gene encodes CDR1 SNHLY and CDR2 FYNNEI. Per the study methods: Nucleated cell counts were estimated from reference gene primer amplification. Here immunoSEQ multiplex PCR was the method, and the copy in TCRdb shows in-frame clones only, minus some. V and J calls and clone size come straight from that table; D and trimming were deduced from the DNA. The sample shows some 99,000 clones, around 82% of them seen only once. This specimen comes from a study of blood T cell repertoires in COVID-19. Across the study: The samples span acute and convalescent COVID-19 from the United States, Italy and Spain. The analysed material was cDNA or gDNA that came from T cells, B-cell-depleted T cells, or PBMCs.

V usage is TRBV2 and J usage is TRBJ2-1; TRBD2 is a possible D gene (6 bases). The receptor comes from a woman in her fifties or sixties with acute or convalescent COVID-19. The sample taken for sequencing was peripheral blood. The CDR3 protein is CASRGGTFYNEQFF. DNA for the CDR3: TGTGCCAGCAGAGGAGGGACTTTCTACAATGAGCAGTTCTTC.